This T cell receptor beta chain came from a study of graft-versus-host responses after intestinal transplantation. Some clones are missing from TCRdb's copy, which holds only in-frame ones; the method was immunoSEQ multiplex PCR. The repertoire includes fewer than 85,000 clones, approximately 94% of them detected once, and around 0.57% sits in the top ten. CDR1 and CDR2 from the germline V gene are MDHEN and SYDVKM. Losses at the gene ends were 3 bases for V and 3 bases for J; bases not matched to a gene: 6. This CDR3 has 15 amino acids. Note on this clone: Its antigen is unidentified.

Study-wide results and caveats: Ileal or blood samples showed some GvH clones first, and such clones were also found in recipient marrow.

This sequence originates from a human donor who received an intestinal transplant. The chain couples TRBV28 to TRBJ2-7, with 9 bases lining up with TRBD1. The sequencing used unstimulated CD8+ T cells sorted from spleen or lymph node cells, collected before intestinal transplant. The CDR3 bases are TGTGCCAGCAGTTTTGGGGACAGGGTTAACTACGAGCAGTACTTC. This codes for CASSFGDRVNYEQYF.